This T cell receptor beta chain was sequenced during a study of cytomegalovirus exposure and HLA in healthy donors. 13 Jbeta primers and 60 Vbeta primers were used for the PCR. The assay was immunoSEQ multiplex PCR, and TCRdb's table has in-frame clones only and misses some. The top ten clones hold around 2.5% of a sample with 150,000 to 200,000 clones, 65% to 80% of them seen once. This CDR3 is built from 11 residues. CDR1 and CDR2 from the germline V gene are SGHRS and YFSETQ. Trimming cost V 10 bases and J 3 bases, with 10 bases left between them. The V and J genes are TRBV5-1 and TRBJ1-1; possible D gene TRBD1, 5 bases. The sequenced material came from PBMCs. The clonotype was recovered from a woman aged 35 to 49 in good health and CMV-seropositive. The CDR3 loop is CASGGDTEAFF. CDR3 DNA: TGCGCCTCGGGGGGGGACACTGAAGCTTTCTTT.